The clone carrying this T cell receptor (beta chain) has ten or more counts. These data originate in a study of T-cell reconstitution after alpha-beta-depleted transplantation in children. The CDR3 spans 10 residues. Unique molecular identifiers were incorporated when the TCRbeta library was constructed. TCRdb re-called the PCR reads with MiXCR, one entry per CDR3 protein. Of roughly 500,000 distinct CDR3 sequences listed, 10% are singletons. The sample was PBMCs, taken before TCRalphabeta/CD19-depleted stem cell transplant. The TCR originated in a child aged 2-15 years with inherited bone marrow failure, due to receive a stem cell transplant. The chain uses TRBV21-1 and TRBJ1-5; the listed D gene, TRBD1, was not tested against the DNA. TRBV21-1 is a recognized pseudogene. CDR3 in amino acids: CASTPGPQHF. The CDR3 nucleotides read TGTGCCAGCACCCCCGGGCCCCAGCATTTT.